Given below is one TCR beta chain in context. Cohort assignment relied on participant-reported clinical history. The recovered donors of Cohort 3 showed two negative PCRs, clearance, or symptom resolution. J was trimmed by 2 bases and V by 6 bases; bases with no gene match: 10. CDR3 length equals 16 residues. Germline V gives CDR1 MRHNA, CDR2 SNTAGT. This specimen comes from a study of blood T cell repertoires in COVID-19. In the source study's methods: Cell counts per sample came from amplifying reference gene primers. Generated by immunoSEQ multiplex PCR, the TCRdb table keeps only in-frame clones and is missing some. The DNA gave D and trimming, while V, J and clone size come from that table. The sample has 140,000 to 150,000 clones; about nine tenths are singletons.

Material: PBMCs or T cells enriched from blood (not recorded which). This chain links TRBV6-4 with TRBJ2-3, with 8 bases that match TRBD2. The clonotype originates from a man between 60 and 75 years old who had recovered from COVID-19. DNA of the CDR3: TGTGCCAGCAGCCCCACTAGCGGACCACTCACAGATACGCAGTATTTT. It translates to CASSPTSGPLTDTQYF.